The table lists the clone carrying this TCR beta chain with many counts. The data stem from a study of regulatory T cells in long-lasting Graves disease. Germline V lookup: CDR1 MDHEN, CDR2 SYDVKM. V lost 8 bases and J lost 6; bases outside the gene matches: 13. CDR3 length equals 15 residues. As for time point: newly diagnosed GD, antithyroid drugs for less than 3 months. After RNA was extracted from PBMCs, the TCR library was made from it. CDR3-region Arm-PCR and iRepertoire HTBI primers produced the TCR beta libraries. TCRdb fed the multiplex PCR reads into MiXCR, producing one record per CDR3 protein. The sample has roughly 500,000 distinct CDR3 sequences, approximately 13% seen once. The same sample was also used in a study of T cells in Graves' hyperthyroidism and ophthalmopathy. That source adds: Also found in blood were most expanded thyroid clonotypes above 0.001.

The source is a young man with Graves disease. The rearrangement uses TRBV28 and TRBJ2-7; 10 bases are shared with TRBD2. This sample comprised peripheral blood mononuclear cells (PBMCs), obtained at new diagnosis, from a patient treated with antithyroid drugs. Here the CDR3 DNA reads TGTGCCAGCCAACCTAGCGGGAGTTGGGCTGGCGAGCAGTACTTC. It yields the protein CASQPSGSWAGEQYF.